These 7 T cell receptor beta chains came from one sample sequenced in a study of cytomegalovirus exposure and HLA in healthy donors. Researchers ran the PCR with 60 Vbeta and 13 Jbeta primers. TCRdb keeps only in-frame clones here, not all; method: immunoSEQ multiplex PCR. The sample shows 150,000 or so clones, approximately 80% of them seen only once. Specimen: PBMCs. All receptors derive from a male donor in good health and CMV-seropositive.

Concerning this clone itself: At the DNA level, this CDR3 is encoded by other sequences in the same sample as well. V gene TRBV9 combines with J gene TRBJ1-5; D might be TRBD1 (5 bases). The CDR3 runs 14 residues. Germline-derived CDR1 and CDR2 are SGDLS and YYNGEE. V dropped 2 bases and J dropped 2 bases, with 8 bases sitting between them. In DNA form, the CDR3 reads TGTGCCAGCAGCGTTGGGGGGGGCAATCAGCCCCAGCATTTT. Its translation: CASSVGGGNQPQHF.

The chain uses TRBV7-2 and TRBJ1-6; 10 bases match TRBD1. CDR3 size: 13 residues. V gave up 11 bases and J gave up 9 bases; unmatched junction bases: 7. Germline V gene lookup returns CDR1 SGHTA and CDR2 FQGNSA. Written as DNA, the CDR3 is TGTGCCGCAACCGGGACAGGGGTTTCACCCCTCCACTTT. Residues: CAATGTGVSPLHF.

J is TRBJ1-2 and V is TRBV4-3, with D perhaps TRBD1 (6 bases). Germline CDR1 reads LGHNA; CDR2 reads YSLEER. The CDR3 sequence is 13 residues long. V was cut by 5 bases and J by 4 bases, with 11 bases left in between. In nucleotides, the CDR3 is TGCGCCAGCAGCGTGGACAGAGTCTATGGCTACACCTTC. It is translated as CASSVDRVYGYTF.

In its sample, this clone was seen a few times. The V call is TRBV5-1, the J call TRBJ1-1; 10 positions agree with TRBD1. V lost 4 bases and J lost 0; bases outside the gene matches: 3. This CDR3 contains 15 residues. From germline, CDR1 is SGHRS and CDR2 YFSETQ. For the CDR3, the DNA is TGCGCCAGCAGCCCAGGACAGGGGGTGAACACTGAAGCTTTCTTT. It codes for CASSPGQGVNTEAFF.

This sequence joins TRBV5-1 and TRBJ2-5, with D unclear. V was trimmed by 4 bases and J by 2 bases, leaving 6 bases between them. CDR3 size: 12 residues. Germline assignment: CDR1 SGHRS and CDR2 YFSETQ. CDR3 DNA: TGCGCCAGCAGCATCCATCAAGAGACCCAGTACTTC. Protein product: CASSIHQETQYF.

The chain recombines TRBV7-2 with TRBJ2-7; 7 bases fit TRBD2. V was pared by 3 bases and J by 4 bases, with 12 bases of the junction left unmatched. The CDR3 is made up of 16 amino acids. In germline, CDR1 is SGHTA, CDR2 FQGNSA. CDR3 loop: CASSLGLQAGMYEQYF. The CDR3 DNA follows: TGTGCCAGCAGCTTGGGCCTGCAAGCGGGAATGTACGAGCAGTACTTC.

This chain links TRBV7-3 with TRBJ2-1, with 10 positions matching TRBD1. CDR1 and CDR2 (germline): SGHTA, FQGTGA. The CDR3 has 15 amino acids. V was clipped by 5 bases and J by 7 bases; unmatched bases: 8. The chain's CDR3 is CASSPGTGDGNEQFF. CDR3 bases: TGTGCCAGCAGCCCCGGGACAGGGGATGGAAATGAGCAGTTCTTC. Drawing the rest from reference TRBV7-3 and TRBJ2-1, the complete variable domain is GAGVSQTPSNKVTEKGKYVELRCDPISGHTALYWYRQSLGQGPEFLIYFQGTGAADDSGLPNDRFFAVRPEGSVSTLKIQRTERGDSAVYLCASSPGTGDGNEQFFGPGTRLTVL.